This T cell receptor (beta chain) was sequenced for a study of T-cell memory formation after mild COVID-19. The trim removed 7 bases at V and 8 bases at J, leaving 12 bases unmatched. Germline V gives CDR1 SGHTA, CDR2 FQGNSA. The CDR3 loop spans 17 amino acids. With respect to this clonotype: The antigen is unknown.

TCRdb called the 5' RACE reads again in MiXCR, with one record for every CDR3 protein. The sample lists under 200,000 distinct CDR3 sequences, around a third occurring once. Study-wide results and limits: Second-wave clones with a day 37 peak had unconfirmed SARS-CoV-2 specificity.

The sequence came from an adult woman who had mild COVID-19 (a few samples of this study predate the infection). Cell type and time point are not known. The chain combines TRBV7-2 with TRBJ2-1, with 15 bases matching TRBD2. The source material was PBMCs or a T cell subset sorted from them (not recorded which). Here the CDR3 reads CASNSPRGTSGRYEQFF. The DNA for the CDR3 is TGTGCCAGCAACTCCCCCCGGGGGACTAGCGGGAGGTATGAGCAGTTCTTC.